This entry concerns a single T cell receptor (beta chain). This sample is drawn from a study of blood T cell repertoires in COVID-19. Study information: Italy, Spain and the United States were the sources of the convalescent and acute COVID-19 samples.

TCRdb's copy holds only in-frame clones and misses some; the assay was immunoSEQ multiplex PCR. The sample lists around 100,000 clones, over 65% occurring once. The germline V gene encodes CDR1 GTSNPN and CDR2 SVGIG (reference sequence). The ends were cut back, 0 bases at V and 8 bases at J, with 14 bases in the middle. This CDR3 spans 14 amino acids. Sequencing was carried out using peripheral blood. The genes are TRBV30 and TRBJ1-3; D call uncertain. The TCR originated in a man between 65 and 79 years old with COVID-19, enrolled during active disease. The CDR3 reads CAWSVNLLGDTIYF. The CDR3 nucleotides are TGTGCCTGGAGTGTAAACCTACTAGGAGACACCATATATTTT.